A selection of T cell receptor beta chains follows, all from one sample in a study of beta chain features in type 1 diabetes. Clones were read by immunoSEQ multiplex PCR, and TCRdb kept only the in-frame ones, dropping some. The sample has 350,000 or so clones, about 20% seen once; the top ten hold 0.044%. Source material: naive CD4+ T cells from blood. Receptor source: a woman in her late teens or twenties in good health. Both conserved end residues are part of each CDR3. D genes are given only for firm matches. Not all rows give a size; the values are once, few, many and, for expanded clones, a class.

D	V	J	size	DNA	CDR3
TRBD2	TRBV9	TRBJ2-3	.	TGTGCCAGCAGCGTAGGGCTAGCGGGAGCCAAAGATACGCAGTATTTT	CASSVGLAGAKDTQYF
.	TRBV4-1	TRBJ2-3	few	TGCGCCAGCAGCCCCGGAGGGTGGGACACAGATACGCAGTATTTT	CASSPGGWDTDTQYF
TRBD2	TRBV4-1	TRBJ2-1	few	TGCGCCAGCAGCCATCCGGGACTAGCGGGGGGAGGGAATGAGCAGTTCTTC	CASSHPGLAGGGNEQFF
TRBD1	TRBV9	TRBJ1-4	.	TGTGCCAGCGCCCCTTGGGACAGTGAAAAACTGTTTTTT	CASAPWDSEKLFF
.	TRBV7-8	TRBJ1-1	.	TGTGCCAGCAGCCGGGGGGGCCGATACACTGAAGCTTTCTTT	CASSRGGRYTEAFF
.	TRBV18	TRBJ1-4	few	TGTGCCAGCTCACCAGATCCCGCGACTAATGAAAAACTGTTTTTT	CASSPDPATNEKLFF
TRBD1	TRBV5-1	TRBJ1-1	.	TGCGCCAGCAGCATTGACAGGGTGATTAACACTGAAGCTTTCTTT	CASSIDRVINTEAFF
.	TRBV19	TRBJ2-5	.	TGTGCCAGTAGCTCACGGGATCAAGAGACCCAGTACTTC	CASSSRDQETQYF
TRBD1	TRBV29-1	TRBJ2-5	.	TGCAGCGTGGACAGGGGGCTGCAAGAGACCCAGTACTTC	CSVDRGLQETQYF
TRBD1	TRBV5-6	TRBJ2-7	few	TGTGCCAGCAGCCTATGGACAGGGGGCTACGAGCAGTACTTC	CASSLWTGGYEQYF